This T cell receptor beta chain appears in the sequencing data of a study of T cell responses to AZD1222 COVID-19 vaccine. Across the study: Pooled in the analysis were second doses at about 4 or about 12 weeks.

CDR3 length: 20 residues. CDR1 and CDR2 from the germline V gene are SGHNT and YENEEA. With regard to this clone: No antigen is known for it. The germline gene is not matched at one end of the junction; a read error may be the cause.

Study-level points and caveats: Increased Spike-specific TCR breadth and depth were observed after two AZD1222 doses. Mostly white British, mostly female donors; authors suggested clonal diversity may be underestimated.

Profiling relied on immunoSEQ multiplex PCR, and the TCRdb table lists in-frame clones only, not all of them. The table lists around 100,000 clones, about 94% of them singletons, with more than 2% in the top ten. The TCR was taken from an adult in good health. This chain joins TRBV11-3 and TRBJ2-7; 11 positions agree with TRBD1. Specimen: peripheral blood, collected on day 0 of AZD1222 vaccination. The CDR3 here is CASSIEVVLPWGQGEWEQYF. In nucleotides, the CDR3 is TGTGCCAGCAGCATAGAAGTGGTACTCCCCTGGGGACAGGGGGAGTGGGAGCAGTACTTC.